This record concerns one TCR beta chain sequence. This sample is part of a study of OX40 agonist ivuxolimab in advanced cancers. From germline, CDR1 is DFQATT and CDR2 SNEGSKA (reference sequence). V dropped 1 base and J dropped 4 bases, with 4 bases sitting between them. The CDR3 sequence is 11 residues long. Only in-frame clones appear in the TCRdb table, and some are missing; sequencing was by immunoSEQ multiplex PCR. This sample yields more than 55,000 clones, of which nearly 90% are seen a single time; about an eighth belongs to the top ten. The chain couples TRBV20-1 to TRBJ1-1; D is ambiguous. The source material was CD4+ or CD8+ T cells sorted from blood, sampled in a trial of the OX40 agonist ivuxolimab. This receptor was obtained from an adult with an advanced solid tumor such as melanoma, head and neck, liver or kidney cancer. The CDR3 sequence: CSARGVTEAFF. As DNA, the CDR3 is TGCAGTGCTAGAGGGGTCACTGAAGCTTTCTTT.